This TCR beta chain was identified during a study of blood T cell repertoires in COVID-19. In the study overall: Both acute and convalescent COVID-19 samples were obtained from the United States, Italy and Spain.

Participants were placed into cohorts based on the clinical history they reported. Recovery meant two consecutive negative NP/OP PCR tests, professional clearance, or resolved symptoms. Measured with immunoSEQ multiplex PCR; TCRdb has only the in-frame clones, and not every one. This table has some 460,000 clones, 87% appearing once. The CDR3 consists of 13 residues. V was trimmed by 6 bases and J by 6 bases, leaving 13 bases between them. The source of this sequence is a woman between 18 and 29 years old who had recovered from COVID-19. Sequenced sample: PBMCs or T cells enriched from blood (not recorded which). The rearrangement joins TRBV12-3 or TRBV12-4 to TRBJ2-3; unclear D gene. This CDR3 reads CASSPGRVDTQYF. The CDR3 DNA reads as TGTGCCAGCAGCCCTGGGCGAGTGGATACGCAGTATTTT.